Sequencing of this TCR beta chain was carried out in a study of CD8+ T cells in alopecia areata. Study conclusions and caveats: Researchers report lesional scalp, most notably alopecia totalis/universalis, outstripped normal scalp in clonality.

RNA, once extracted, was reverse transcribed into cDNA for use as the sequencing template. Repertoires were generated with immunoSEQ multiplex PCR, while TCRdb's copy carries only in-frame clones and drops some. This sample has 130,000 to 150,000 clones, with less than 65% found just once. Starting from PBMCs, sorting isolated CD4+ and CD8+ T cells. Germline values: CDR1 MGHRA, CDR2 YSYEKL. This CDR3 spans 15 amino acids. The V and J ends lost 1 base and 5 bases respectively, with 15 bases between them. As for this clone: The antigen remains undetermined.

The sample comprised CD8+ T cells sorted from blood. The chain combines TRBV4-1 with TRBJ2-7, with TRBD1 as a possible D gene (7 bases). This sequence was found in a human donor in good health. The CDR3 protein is CASSQGQGGSDEQYF. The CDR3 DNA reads TGCGCCAGCAGCCAAGGTCAGGGGGGTAGCGACGAGCAGTACTTC.